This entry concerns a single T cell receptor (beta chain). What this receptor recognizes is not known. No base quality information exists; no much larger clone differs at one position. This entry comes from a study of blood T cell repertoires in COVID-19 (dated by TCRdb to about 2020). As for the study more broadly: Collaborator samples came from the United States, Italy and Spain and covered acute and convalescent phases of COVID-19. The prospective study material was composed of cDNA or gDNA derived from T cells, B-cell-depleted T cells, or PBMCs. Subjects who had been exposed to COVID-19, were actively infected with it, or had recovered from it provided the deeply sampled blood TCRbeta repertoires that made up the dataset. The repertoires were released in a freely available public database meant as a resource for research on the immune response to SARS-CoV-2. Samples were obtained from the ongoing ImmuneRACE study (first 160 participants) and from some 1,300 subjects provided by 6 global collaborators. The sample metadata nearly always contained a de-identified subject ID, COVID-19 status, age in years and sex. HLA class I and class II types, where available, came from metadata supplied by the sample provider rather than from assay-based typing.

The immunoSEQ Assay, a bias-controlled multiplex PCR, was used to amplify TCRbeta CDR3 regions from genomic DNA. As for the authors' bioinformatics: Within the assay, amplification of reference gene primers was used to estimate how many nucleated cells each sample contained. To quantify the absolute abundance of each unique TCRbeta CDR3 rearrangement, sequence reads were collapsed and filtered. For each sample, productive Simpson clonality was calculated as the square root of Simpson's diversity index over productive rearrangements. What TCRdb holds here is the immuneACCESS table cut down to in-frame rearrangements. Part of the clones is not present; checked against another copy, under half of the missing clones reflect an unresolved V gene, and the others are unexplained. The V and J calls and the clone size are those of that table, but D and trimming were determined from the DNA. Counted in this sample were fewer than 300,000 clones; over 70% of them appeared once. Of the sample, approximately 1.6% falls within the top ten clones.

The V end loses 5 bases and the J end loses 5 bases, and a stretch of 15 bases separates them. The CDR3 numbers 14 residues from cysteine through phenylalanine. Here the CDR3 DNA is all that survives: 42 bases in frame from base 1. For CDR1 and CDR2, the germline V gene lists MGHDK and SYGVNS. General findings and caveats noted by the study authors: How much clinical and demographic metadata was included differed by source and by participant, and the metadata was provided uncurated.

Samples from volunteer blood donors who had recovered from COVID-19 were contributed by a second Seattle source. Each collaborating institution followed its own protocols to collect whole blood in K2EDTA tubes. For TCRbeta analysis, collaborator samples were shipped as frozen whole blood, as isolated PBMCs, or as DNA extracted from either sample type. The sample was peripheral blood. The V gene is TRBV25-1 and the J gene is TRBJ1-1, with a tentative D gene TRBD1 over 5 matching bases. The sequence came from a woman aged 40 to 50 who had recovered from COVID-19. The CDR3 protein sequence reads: CASSPGLSYTEAFF. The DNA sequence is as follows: TGTGCCAGCAGTCCGGGACTCTCGTATACTGAAGCTTTCTTT.